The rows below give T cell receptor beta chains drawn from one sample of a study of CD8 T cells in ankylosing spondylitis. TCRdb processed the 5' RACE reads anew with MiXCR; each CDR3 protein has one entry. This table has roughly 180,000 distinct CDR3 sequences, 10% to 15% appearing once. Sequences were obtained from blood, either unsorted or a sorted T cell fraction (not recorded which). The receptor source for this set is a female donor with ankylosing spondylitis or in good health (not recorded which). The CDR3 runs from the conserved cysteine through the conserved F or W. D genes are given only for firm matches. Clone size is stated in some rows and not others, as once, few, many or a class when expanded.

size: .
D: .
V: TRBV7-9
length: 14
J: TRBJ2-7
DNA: TGTGCCAGCAGCGCAGAGGGGTTCTCGAGCGAGCAGTACTTC
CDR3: CASSAEGFSSEQYF

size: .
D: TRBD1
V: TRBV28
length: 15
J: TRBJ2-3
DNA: TGTGCCAGCAGCTGGGACAGGGGGGTTTCCGATACGCAGTATTTT
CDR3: CASSWDRGVSDTQYF

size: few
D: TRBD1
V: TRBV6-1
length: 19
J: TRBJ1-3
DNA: TGTGCCAGCAGTGGACGGGACAGGGGCATTCTAAACTCTGGAAACACCATATATTTT
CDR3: CASSGRDRGILNSGNTIYF

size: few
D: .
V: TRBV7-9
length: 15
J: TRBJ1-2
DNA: TGTGCCAGCAGCCAATCCAAACTCCTTAGGGGCGGCTACACCTTC
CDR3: CASSQSKLLRGGYTF

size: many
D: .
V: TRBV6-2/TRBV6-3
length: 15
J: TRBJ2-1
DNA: TGTGCCAGCAGTTACTCGGTTAGCAGCTACAATGAGCAGTTCTTC
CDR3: CASSYSVSSYNEQFF

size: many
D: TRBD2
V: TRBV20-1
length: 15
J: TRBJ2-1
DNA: TGCAGTGCTATTCCTCTGGCGGGAGTCTACAATGAGCAGTTCTTC
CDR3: CSAIPLAGVYNEQFF

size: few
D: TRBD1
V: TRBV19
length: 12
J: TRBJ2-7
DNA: TGTGCCACCGGACAGGACACCTACGAGCAGTACTTC
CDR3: CATGQDTYEQYF

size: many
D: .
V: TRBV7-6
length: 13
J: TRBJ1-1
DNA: TGTGCCAGCAGCTTAGCAGAGAACACTGAAGCTTTCTTT
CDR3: CASSLAENTEAFF

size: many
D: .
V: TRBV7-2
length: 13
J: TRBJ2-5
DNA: TGTGCCAGCAGCATAACTAGAAGGGAGACCCAGTACTTC
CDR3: CASSITRRETQYF

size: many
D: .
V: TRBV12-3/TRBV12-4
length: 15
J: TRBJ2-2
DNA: TGTGCCAGCAGTTTAGCGGATGGTGGAACCGGGGAGCTGTTTTTT
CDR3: CASSLADGGTGELFF

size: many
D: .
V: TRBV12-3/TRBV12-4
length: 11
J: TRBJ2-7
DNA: TGTGCCAGCAGTTTTAGGTTCGAGCAGTACTTC
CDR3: CASSFRFEQYF

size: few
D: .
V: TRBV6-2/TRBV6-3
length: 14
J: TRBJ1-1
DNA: TGTGCCAGCAGTTGGTACCGAGAGAACACTGAAGCTTTCTTT
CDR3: CASSWYRENTEAFF

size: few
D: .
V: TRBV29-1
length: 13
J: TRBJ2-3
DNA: TGCAGCGTTGGCCCGACTCCCACAGATACGCAGTATTTT
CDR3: CSVGPTPTDTQYF

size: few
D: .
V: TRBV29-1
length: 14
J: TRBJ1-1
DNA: TGCAGCGTTGAAGTTTTCTCGGTTAACACTGAAGCTTTCTTT
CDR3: CSVEVFSVNTEAFF

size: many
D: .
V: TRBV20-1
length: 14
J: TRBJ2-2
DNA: TGCAGTGCTAGAGATTTAGGGGGTCACGGGGAGCTGTTTTTT
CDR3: CSARDLGGHGELFF

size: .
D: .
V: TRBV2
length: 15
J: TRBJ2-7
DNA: TGTGCCAGCAGTGCTGTTGGGCTAGCTGATTACGAGCAGTACTTC
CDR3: CASSAVGLADYEQYF

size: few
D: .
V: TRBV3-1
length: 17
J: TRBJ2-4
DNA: TGTGCCACCAGCCAAGATTTACTTACGGCGGCCAAAAACATTCAGTACTTC
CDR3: CATSQDLLTAAKNIQYF

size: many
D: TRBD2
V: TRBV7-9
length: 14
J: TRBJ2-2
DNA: TGTGCCAGCAGCCTAGCGGATAACACCGGGGAGCTGTTTTTT
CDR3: CASSLADNTGELFF

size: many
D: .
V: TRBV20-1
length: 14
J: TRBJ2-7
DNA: TGCAGTGCTAGATCCCTCCGGGTGGACTACGAGCAGTACTTC
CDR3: CSARSLRVDYEQYF

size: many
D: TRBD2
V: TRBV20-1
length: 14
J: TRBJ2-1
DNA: TGCAGTGCTACTAGCGGGAGCTCCTACAATGAGCAGTTCTTC
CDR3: CSATSGSSYNEQFF

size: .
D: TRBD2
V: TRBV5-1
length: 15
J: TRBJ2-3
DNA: TGCGCCAGTGCGAGACTAGCGGGAGATGGTGATACGCAGTATTTT
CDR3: CASARLAGDGDTQYF

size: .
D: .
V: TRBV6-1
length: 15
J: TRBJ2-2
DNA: TGTGCCAGCACCCTTTTGGGGCCGAACACCGGGGAGCTGTTTTTT
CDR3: CASTLLGPNTGELFF

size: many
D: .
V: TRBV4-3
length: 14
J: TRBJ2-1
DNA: TGCGCCAGCAGCCAAGGGTGGGGGGACAATGAGCAGTTCTTC
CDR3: CASSQGWGDNEQFF

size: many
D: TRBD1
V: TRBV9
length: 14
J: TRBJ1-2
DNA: TGTGCCAGCAGCTCTCGGGACAGCCCCTATGGCTACACCTTC
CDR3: CASSSRDSPYGYTF